These 14 T cell receptor beta chains came from one sample sequenced in a study of blood T cells in healthy people across ages. Through a sample-barcoded 5' primer and a J-beta primer mix, a second PCR was run for roughly 7 to 12 cycles. TCRdb redid the calling of the 5' RACE reads with MiXCR, one entry per CDR3 protein. This sample yields 780,000 or so distinct CDR3 sequences, of which about 48% are seen a single time; roughly 40% belongs to the top ten. The specimen was blood. These receptors all come from an older man in good health.

This clonotype was observed a few times. The rearrangement uses TRBV10-3 and TRBJ2-7; 9 nucleotides line up with TRBD2. The CDR3 has 13 residues. The trim removed 2 bases at V and 10 bases at J, leaving 6 bases unmatched. Germline V gene data show CDR1 as ENHRY and CDR2 as SYGVKD. CDR3 nucleotides: TGTGCCATCAGTGAGGAATTAGCGGGAGAACAGTACTTC. Protein sequence: CAISEELAGEQYF.

This clonotype was detected only once. The chain uses TRBV3-1 and TRBJ2-4, with D possibly TRBD2 on 5 matching bases. The CDR3 consists of 14 residues. The germline V and J ends were trimmed by 0 bases and 10 bases, with 13 bases remaining between them. Germline V gives CDR1 LGHDT, CDR2 YNNKEL (reference sequence). CDR3 loop: CASSQEGGGVIQYF. The CDR3 bases are TGTGCCAGCAGCCAAGAAGGAGGTGGTGTGATTCAGTACTTC.

There are a few counts of this clonotype. This chain links TRBV7-9 with TRBJ2-3; unclear D gene. V was shortened by 3 bases and J by 4 bases, with 11 bases between the two germline ends. The CDR3 consists of 14 residues. In germline, CDR1 is SEHNR, CDR2 FQNEAQ (reference sequence). In DNA, the CDR3 is TGTGCCAGCAGCTTCGGACGTTTGCCAGATACGCAGTATTTT. It yields the protein CASSFGRLPDTQYF. The whole variable domain, filled in from reference TRBV7-9 and TRBJ2-3, reads DTGVSQNPRHKITKRGQNVTFRCDPISEHNRLYWYRQTLGQGPEFLTYFQNEAQLEKSRLLSDRFSAERPKGSFSTLEIQRTEQGDSAMYLCASSFGRLPDTQYFGPGTRLTVL.

This clonotype was counted a few times. The gene calls are TRBV12-3 or TRBV12-4 and TRBJ2-7, with 8 bases identical to TRBD1. CDR3 size: 13 residues. Trimming at V came to 7 bases and at J to 0 bases, leaving 2 bases not matched to a gene. DNA for the CDR3: TGTGCCAGCACAGGGGGCAACTCCTACGAGCAGTACTTC. Translation: CASTGGNSYEQYF.

This clonotype was seen more than once but under ten times. This chain joins TRBV27 and TRBJ2-1; tentatively, D is TRBD1 or TRBD2 (6 bases each). Germline loops: CDR1 MNHEY, CDR2 SMNVEV (reference sequence). Trimming removed 1 base from V and 3 bases from J, with 19 bases in between. The CDR3 is made up of 18 amino acids. This CDR3 reads CASSLFPEGGGIYNEQFF. Here the CDR3 DNA reads TGTGCCAGCAGTTTATTCCCCGAGGGGGGAGGAATCTACAATGAGCAGTTCTTC.

This clonotype was recorded a few times. The chain recombines TRBV7-2 with TRBJ2-4, with TRBD1 identical over 7 bases. J gave up 6 bases and V 5 bases, and 4 bases lay outside the gene matches. The CDR3 spans 13 residues. Looked up from germline, CDR1 is SGHTA and CDR2 is FQGNSA. In DNA form, the CDR3 reads TGTGCCAGCAGCATGGGACAGCTAAACATTCAGTACTTC. It encodes CASSMGQLNIQYF.

Details on this clonotype: Compared with germline, one end of the junction differs, possibly owing to a read error. CDR3 in amino acids: CASSAGTSGFNEQFF. CDR3 sequence (DNA): TGTGCTAGCAGCGCCGGGACTAGCGGATTCAATGAGCAGTTCTTC. The chain combines TRBV7-7 with TRBJ2-1, with 11 bases aligning to TRBD2. From germline, CDR1 is SSHAT and CDR2 FNYEAQ (reference sequence). The CDR3 spans 15 residues.

This clonotype was observed a single time. The CDR3 is CASSGREGPDTQYF. The CDR3 bases are TGTGCCAGCAGCGGGCGGGAGGGCCCAGATACGCAGTATTTT. This chain joins TRBV9 and TRBJ2-3; 9 bases line up with TRBD2. Trimming at V came to 3 bases and at J to 4 bases, leaving 3 bases not matched to a gene. The germline gives CDR1 SGDLS, CDR2 YYNGEE. The CDR3 has 14 amino acids.

This sequence joins TRBV7-2 and TRBJ2-5, with a weak D call TRBD2 (6 bases). The J call may not be correct, given that the DNA end is closer to TRBJ2-7. The germline V gene encodes CDR1 SGHTA and CDR2 FQGNSA. There are 13 residues in the CDR3. CDR3 nucleotide sequence: TGTGCCGCCCGGAGGGGTGGGTCCTACGAGCAGTACTTC. Translated: CAARRGGSYEQYF.

The V and J genes are TRBV4-2 and TRBJ2-7; possible D gene TRBD2, 5 bases. With 0 bases removed from V and 7 bases from J, the gap between germline ends came to 22 bases. Germline V gives CDR1 LGHNA, CDR2 YNFKEQ. CDR3 size: 17 residues. For the CDR3, the DNA is TGTGCCAGCAGCCAAGACCTATGGCGGGTCCCTGGCCGGGAGCAGTACTTC. It translates to CASSQDLWRVPGREQYF.

V is TRBV6-1 and J is TRBJ1-4; D not certain. V was pared by 2 bases and J by 13 bases, with 11 bases between. Germline V gives CDR1 MNHNS, CDR2 SASEGT. This CDR3 contains 12 residues. The CDR3 DNA reads TGTGCCAGCAGTGAAATGAGCACCCCACTGTTTTTT. It codes for CASSEMSTPLFF.

The chain recombines TRBV6-5 with TRBJ1-2; tentative D call: TRBD1 (5 bases). CDR3 length equals 13 residues. V gave up 6 bases and J gave up 4 bases, with 12 bases separating them. Germline CDR1 reads MNHEY; CDR2 reads SVGAGI. CDR3 DNA: TGTGCCAGCAGGCTCCTGGGGGGCTATGGCTACACCTTC. It specifies CASRLLGGYGYTF.

This clonotype showed up many times. This chain joins TRBV29-1 and TRBJ2-3, with TRBD2 as a possible D gene (6 bases). The CDR3 consists of 13 residues. The germline CDR1 and CDR2 sequences are SQVTM and ANQGSEA. V lost 4 bases, J lost 3 bases, and 11 bases lay in between. The CDR3 sequence is CSVGRDGTDTQYF. The CDR3 nucleotides read TGCAGCGTTGGGCGGGATGGAACAGATACGCAGTATTTT.

V and J are TRBV25-1 and TRBJ1-6; D unclear. The germline V gene has CDR1 MGHDK and CDR2 SYGVNS. The CDR3 extends over 14 amino acids. V dropped 6 bases and J dropped 8 bases, with 14 bases sitting between them. CDR3 DNA sequence: TGTGCCAGCAGGCCTGGCGGGCAACATTCACCCCTCCACTTT. Amino acid sequence: CASRPGGQHSPLHF. Full variable domain (missing parts from reference TRBV25-1 and TRBJ1-6): EADIYQTPRYLVIGTGKKITLECSQTMGHDKMYWYQQDPGMELHLIHYSYGVNSTEKGDLSSESTVSRIRTEHFPLTLESARPSHTSQYLCASRPGGQHSPLHFGNGTRLTVT.